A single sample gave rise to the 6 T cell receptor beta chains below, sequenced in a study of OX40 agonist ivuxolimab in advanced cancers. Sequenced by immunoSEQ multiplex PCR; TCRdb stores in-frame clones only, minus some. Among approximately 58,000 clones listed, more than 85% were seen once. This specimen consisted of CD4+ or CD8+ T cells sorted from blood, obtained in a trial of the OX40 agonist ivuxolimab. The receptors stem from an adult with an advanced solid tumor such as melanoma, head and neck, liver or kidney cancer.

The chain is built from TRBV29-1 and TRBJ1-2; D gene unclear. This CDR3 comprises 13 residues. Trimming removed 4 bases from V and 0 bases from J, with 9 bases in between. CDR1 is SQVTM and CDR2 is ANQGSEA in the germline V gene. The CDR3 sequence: CSVAVSSNYGYTF. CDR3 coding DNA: TGCAGCGTTGCAGTTTCTTCTAACTATGGCTACACCTTC.

The CDR3 DNA reads TGTGCCAGCAGCTTAGGGGGCAGGAACACCGGGGAGCTGTTTTTT. Protein: CASSLGGRNTGELFF. This chain uses TRBV7-6 with TRBJ2-2; maybe TRBD1 (5 bases). V was trimmed by 1 base and J by 1 base, leaving 7 bases between them. The CDR3 has 15 amino acids. Germline values: CDR1 SGHVS, CDR2 FNYEAQ. Based on the CDR3 plus reference TRBV7-6 and TRBJ2-2, the full variable domain is GAGVSQSPRYKVTKRGQDVALRCDPISGHVSLYWYRQALGQGPEFLTYFNYEAQQDKSGLPNDRFSAERPEGSISTLTIQRTEQRDSAMYRCASSLGGRNTGELFFGEGSRLTVL.

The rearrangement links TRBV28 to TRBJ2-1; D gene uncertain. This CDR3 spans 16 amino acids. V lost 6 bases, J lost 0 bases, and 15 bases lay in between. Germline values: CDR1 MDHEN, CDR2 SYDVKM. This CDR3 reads CASSPPLRSSYNEQFF. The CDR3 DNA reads TGTGCCAGCAGCCCCCCCTTACGTAGCTCCTACAATGAGCAGTTCTTC. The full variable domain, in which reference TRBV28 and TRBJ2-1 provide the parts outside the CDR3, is DVKVTQSSRYLVKRTGEKVFLECVQDMDHENMFWYRQDPGLGLRLIYFSYDVKMKEKGDIPEGYSVSREKKERFSLILESASTNQTSMYLCASSPPLRSSYNEQFFGPGTRLTVL.

CDR3: CASSYGGASEKLFF. For the CDR3, the DNA is TGTGCCAGCAGTTACGGCGGGGCCAGTGAAAAACTGTTTTTT. This rearrangement joins TRBV6-5 to TRBJ1-4, with TRBD1 as a possible D gene (5 bases). The V gene's germline CDR1 is MNHEY and CDR2 SVGAGI. The V and J ends lost 2 bases and 7 bases respectively, with 11 bases between them. This CDR3 has 14 residues.

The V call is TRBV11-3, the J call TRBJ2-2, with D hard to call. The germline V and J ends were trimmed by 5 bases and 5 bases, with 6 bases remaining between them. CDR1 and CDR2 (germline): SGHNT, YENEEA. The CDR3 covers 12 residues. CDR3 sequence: CASSPWTGELFF. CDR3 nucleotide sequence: TGTGCCAGCAGCCCTTGGACCGGGGAGCTGTTTTTT.

CDR3: CASRLGQADTGELFF. The CDR3 nucleotides read TGTGCCAGCCGTTTGGGACAGGCGGACACCGGGGAGCTGTTTTTT. This chain connects TRBV6-6 to TRBJ2-2, with 8 bases identical to TRBD1. With V trimmed by 8 bases and J by 3 bases, 8 bases remained unmatched. Germline lookup yields CDR1 MNHNY and CDR2 SVGAGI (reference sequence). The CDR3 spans 15 residues.